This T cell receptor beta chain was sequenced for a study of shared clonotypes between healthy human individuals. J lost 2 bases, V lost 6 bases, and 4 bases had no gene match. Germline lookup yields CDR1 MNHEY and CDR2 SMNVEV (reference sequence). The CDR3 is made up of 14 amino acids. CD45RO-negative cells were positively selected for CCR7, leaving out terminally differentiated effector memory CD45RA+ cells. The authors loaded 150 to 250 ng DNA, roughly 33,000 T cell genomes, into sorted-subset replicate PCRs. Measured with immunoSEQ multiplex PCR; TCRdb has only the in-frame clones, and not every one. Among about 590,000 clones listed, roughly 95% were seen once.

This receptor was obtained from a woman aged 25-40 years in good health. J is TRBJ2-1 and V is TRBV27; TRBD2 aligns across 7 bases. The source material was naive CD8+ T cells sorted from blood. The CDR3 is CASSKRGAYNEQFF. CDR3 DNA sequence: TGTGCCAGCAGCAAGCGGGGAGCCTACAATGAGCAGTTCTTC.